This TCR beta chain comes out of a study of T-cell reconstitution after alpha-beta-depleted transplantation in children. Study outcomes and limitations: Reportedly, only several hundred clones from non-depleted graft cells drove alpha-beta T-cell counts at about two months. One year after transplant, T-cell counts and diversity came mostly from newly produced T cells.

Looked up from germline, CDR1 is MGHRA and CDR2 is YSYEKL. The germline V and J ends were trimmed by 3 bases and 0 bases, with 11 bases remaining between them. The CDR3 totals 15 residues. In this sample, this clonotype turned up a few times. The antigen is unknown. The TCRbeta library was prepared with unique molecular identifiers. TCRdb reanalysed the PCR reads using MiXCR and keeps one entry per CDR3 protein. This table has approximately 1,000,000 distinct CDR3 sequences, roughly 29% appearing once. The origin of this receptor is a boy younger than two who had a stem cell transplant for SCID, so the T cells may come from the graft donor. Sequencing was performed on PBMCs, mostly from graft donor cells, taken 360 days after TCRalphabeta/CD19-depleted stem cell transplant. The rearrangement joins TRBV4-1 to TRBJ1-1, with D unclear. CDR3 amino acids: CASSHETSMNTEAFF. The CDR3 nucleotides read TGCGCCAGCAGCCACGAGACCAGTATGAACACTGAAGCTTTCTTT.